What follows are 2 T cell receptor beta chains derived from one specimen sequenced in a study of Graves' ophthalmopathy and Graves' hyperthyroidism. Amplification targeted the TCR beta CDR3 regions, with RNA transcripts as the source material. The workflow started with a first-round RT-PCR run with HTBI primers and then moved on to a second-round multiplex PCR. TCRdb itself ran the multiplex PCR reads through MiXCR, one entry per CDR3 protein. Of some 1.1 million distinct CDR3 sequences in the sample, about two fifths were seen once. Sequencing input: peripheral blood or thyroid tissue (not recorded which). The receptors stem from an adult man with Graves' hyperthyroidism.

This clonotype appeared many times. The V and J genes are TRBV19 and TRBJ1-5, with D possibly matching TRBD1 (5 bases). The germline V gene encodes CDR1 LNHDA and CDR2 SQIVND (reference sequence). V was pared by 7 bases and J by 2 bases, with 15 bases between. The CDR3 is 15 residues long. The CDR3 bases are TGTGCCAGTATAAGCAGGGCGGGTGGCAATCAGCCCCAGCATTTT. It yields the protein CASISRAGGNQPQHF.

This chain connects TRBV7-9 to TRBJ2-5, with D unresolved. Germline CDR1 reads SEHNR; CDR2 reads FQNEAQ (reference sequence). With 5 bases removed from V and 5 bases from J, the gap between germline ends came to 9 bases. The CDR3 is 12 residues long. CDR3 residues: CASSPTPETQYF. Here the CDR3 DNA reads TGTGCCAGCAGCCCCACCCCGGAGACCCAGTACTTC.